Shown below are 16 T cell receptor beta chains from a single sample sequenced in a study of regulatory T cells in long-lasting Graves disease (dated by TCRdb to about 2021). Libraries came from multiplex PCR. Sequenced on an Illumina HiSeq 4000. TCR beta libraries were built with iRepertoire HTBI primers and Arm-PCR amplification of CDR3 regions. Starting from the raw public reads, TCRdb applied fastp trimming at Q25, assembled clones with MiXCR and retained in-frame beta chains. Each entry merges the rows of one CDR3 protein and shows their most common DNA and genes. For this sample there are 520,000 or so distinct CDR3 sequences; about 12% appear just once. The ten largest make up about 8.3% of the sample. The time point label on this specimen signifies: newly diagnosed GD, antithyroid drugs for less than 3 months. For both TCR sequencing and RNA sequencing, RNA was extracted from PBMCs in TRIzol.

This sample also belongs to another study, concerning T cells in Graves' hyperthyroidism and ophthalmopathy.

Sample: peripheral blood mononuclear cells (PBMCs), taken at new diagnosis, from a patient treated with antithyroid drugs. Receptors originate from a woman aged 30 to 39 with Graves disease. Donor details come from another sample of the same person, matched by shared clones.

This clonotype was detected ten times or more. The chain links TRBV20-1 to TRBJ2-5, with D tentatively TRBD1 or TRBD2 (5 bases each). Trimming stripped 2 bases from V and 5 bases from J, with 15 bases between. This CDR3 has 14 amino acids. Per the germline V gene, CDR1 is DFQATT and CDR2 is SNEGSKA (reference sequence). The CDR3 DNA follows: TGCAGTGCTAGAAGACAGCGGAGAATTGAGACCCAGTACTTC. Translated: CSARRQRRIETQYF.

V usage is TRBV6-1 and J usage is TRBJ1-5; D uncertain. The V end lost 10 bases, the J end lost 4 bases, and 20 bases lay between the germline ends. The CDR3 sequence is 15 residues long. From germline, CDR1 is MNHNS and CDR2 SASEGT. The CDR3 loop is CATLPSLSYNQPQHF. The CDR3 nucleotides read TGTGCCACTCTCCCCTCTTTGTCTTATAATCAGCCCCAGCATTTT.

The CDR3 loop reads CASRLQGLSSYEQYF. The CDR3 coding sequence is TGTGCCAGCAGGCTTCAGGGGTTGAGTAGCTACGAGCAGTACTTC. V gene TRBV28 combines with J gene TRBJ2-7, with TRBD1 as a possible D gene (6 bases). The germline CDR1 and CDR2 sequences are MDHEN and SYDVKM. The CDR3 extends over 15 amino acids. With 6 bases removed from V and 3 bases from J, the gap between germline ends came to 18 bases.

V and J are TRBV7-2 and TRBJ1-5; no clear D gene. Germline assignment: CDR1 SGHTA and CDR2 FQGNSA. Between the trimmed V and J ends, which lost 1 base and 9 bases, there was a span of 10 bases. This CDR3 has 13 residues. The CDR3 DNA reads as TGTGCCAGCAGCTTAGGCCGGCAACGGCCCCAGCATTTT. Translation: CASSLGRQRPQHF.

This clonotype was seen only a few times. The J gene is TRBJ2-1, the V gene TRBV27; D is undetermined. Trimming removed 2 bases at V and 12 bases at J, with 17 bases between. The CDR3 spans 14 residues. Germline V gives CDR1 MNHEY, CDR2 SMNVEV (reference sequence). The CDR3 bases are TGTGCCAGCAGTTTAGGAGCCCGACAACGTGGGCAGTTCTTC. Protein sequence: CASSLGARQRGQFF.

In the case of this clonotype: A clone one base away is much larger, so this may be a read error. CDR3 residues: CASSDSINEKLFF. The CDR3 DNA follows: TGTGCCAGCAGTGACAGTATTAATGAAAAACTGTTTTTT. The J gene is TRBJ1-4, the V gene TRBV28; tentative D call: TRBD1 (5 bases). The CDR3 is made up of 13 amino acids. Germline CDR1 reads MDHEN; CDR2 reads SYDVKM. V lost 5 bases and J 4 bases, leaving 8 bases between the germline ends.

This clonotype occurred many times. The rearrangement joins TRBV7-2 to TRBJ1-2; no clear D gene. The CDR3 covers 15 residues. V dropped 3 bases and J dropped 4 bases, with 15 bases sitting between them. The V gene's germline CDR1 is SGHTA and CDR2 FQGNSA. The CDR3 DNA is TGTGCCAGCAGCTTGGGGTTGCACTCCGGCTATGGCTACACCTTC. Translating gives CASSLGLHSGYGYTF.

This clonotype was seen ten or more times. This chain joins TRBV3-1 and TRBJ2-1; tentative D call: TRBD1 (6 bases). Germline V gives CDR1 LGHDT, CDR2 YNNKEL (reference sequence). This CDR3 contains 13 residues. V lost 4 bases and J lost 7, with 11 bases in between. The CDR3 nucleotides read TGTGCCAGCAGCCCAACGGGACAAAATGAGCAGTTCTTC. This gives the protein CASSPTGQNEQFF.

This clonotype was counted only a few times. The genes are TRBV5-1 and TRBJ2-3; a weak D match, TRBD2 (7 bases). V lost 4 bases, J lost 4 bases, and 10 bases lay in between. Looked up from germline, CDR1 is SGHRS and CDR2 is YFSETQ. The CDR3 contains 13 residues. The DNA for the CDR3 is TGCGCCAGCAGCCCCGGGGGGCCAGATACGCAGTATTTT. Its protein is CASSPGGPDTQYF.

This clonotype was seen many times. The rearrangement links TRBV7-2 to TRBJ2-2; D uncertain. Germline CDR1 and CDR2: SGHTA and FQGNSA. The CDR3 length is 14 residues. V lost 3 bases to trimming and J lost 5 bases, with 10 bases between them. Here the CDR3 reads CASSFSKGTGELFF. The CDR3, as DNA: TGTGCCAGCAGCTTTTCTAAGGGAACCGGGGAGCTGTTTTTT.

The chain has TRBV7-8 and TRBJ2-3; 7 positions agree with TRBD1. Looked up from germline, CDR1 is SGHVS and CDR2 is FQNEAQ. J lost 0 bases, V lost 5 bases, and 5 bases had no gene match. This CDR3 contains 15 residues. This CDR3 reads CASSSDRASTDTQYF. CDR3 in DNA: TGTGCCAGCAGCAGTGACAGGGCTAGCACAGATACGCAGTATTTT.

This clonotype has ten or more counts. The chain carries TRBV5-1 and TRBJ1-1; 7 nucleotides match TRBD1. Losses at the gene ends were 3 bases for V and 8 bases for J; bases not matched to a gene: 16. Germline V gives CDR1 SGHRS, CDR2 YFSETQ. The CDR3 is 16 amino acids. The CDR3 sequence is CASSSHGQVRGSEAFF. The CDR3, as DNA: TGCGCCAGCAGCTCTCACGGACAGGTGAGGGGCTCCGAAGCTTTCTTT.

This clonotype was seen a few times. The V call is TRBV6-1, the J call TRBJ2-1; 7 bases match TRBD2. The CDR3 spans 15 residues. The J segment lost 0 bases and the V segment lost 8 bases, leaving 7 bases of the junction unmatched. CDR1 MNHNS and CDR2 SASEGT come from the germline V gene. This CDR3 is CASGGAGRSYNEQFF. CDR3 coding DNA: TGTGCCAGCGGGGGAGCGGGGCGCTCCTACAATGAGCAGTTCTTC.

This clonotype was seen only a few times. The J gene is TRBJ1-1, the V gene TRBV6-1, with D perhaps matching TRBD1 (6 bases). Trimming cost V 5 bases and J 6 bases, with 19 bases left between them. The CDR3 loop spans 15 amino acids. Per germline, CDR1 MNHNS and CDR2 SASEGT. The CDR3 nucleotides are TGTGCCAGCAGTCCACAGGATCCCCAGGGGCCTGAAGCTTTCTTT. Its translation is CASSPQDPQGPEAFF.

At least ten counts were recorded for this clonotype. V gene TRBV6-2 or TRBV6-3 combines with J gene TRBJ1-1, with D hard to call. CDR1 and CDR2 (germline): MNHEY, SVGEGT. V was pared by 2 bases and J by 5 bases, with 9 bases between. This CDR3 is 13 amino acids long. The CDR3 bases are TGTGCCAGCAGTTACAACATCCTTACTGAAGCTTTCTTT. As protein: CASSYNILTEAFF.

This clonotype was seen a single time. The chain carries TRBV15 and TRBJ2-5; D remains ambiguous. There are 18 residues in the CDR3. Per germline, CDR1 LNHNV and CDR2 YYDKDF (reference sequence). Trimming took off 3 bases at V and 0 bases at J, with 20 bases between the two ends. CDR3 protein: CATSSPSVETRYQETQYF. The CDR3 nucleotides read TGTGCCACCAGCAGTCCCTCTGTGGAGACCCGGTACCAAGAGACCCAGTACTTC.